This passage covers 14 T cell receptor beta chains from one sample sequenced in a study of cytomegalovirus exposure and HLA in healthy donors (dated by TCRdb to the late 2010s). The library was generated by the immunoSEQ multiplex PCR assay. A mixture of 60 forward primers for TCR Vbeta segments and 13 reverse primers for TCR Jbeta segments was used in the multiplex PCR. Drawn from immuneACCESS, this table holds only the in-frame rearrangements with V and J called that TCRdb kept. Clones are partly lost; checked studies trace under half to an unresolved V gene and leave the rest unexplained. The sample's table covers about 130,000 clones. Around 2.7% of the sample comes from the top ten. The sequenced sample consisted of PBMCs. The receptors originated from a young man in good health and CMV-seronegative.

V usage is TRBV29-1 and J usage is TRBJ2-7, with TRBD1 matching 10 bases. Germline loops: CDR1 SQVTM, CDR2 ANQGSEA. The CDR3 is 13 amino acids. Trimming at V came to 4 bases and at J to 5 bases, leaving 5 bases not matched to a gene. The CDR3 DNA reads as TGCAGCGTTGCATGGGACAGGGGTCACGAGCAGTACTTC. Translation gives CSVAWDRGHEQYF.

Written as DNA, the CDR3 is TGTGCCAGCAGTTTAAACGGAGGGACCGAGATCCCCTACGAGCAGTACTTC. It specifies CASSLNGGTEIPYEQYF. The genes are TRBV27 and TRBJ2-7, with a tentative D call TRBD2 (6 bases). Per the germline V gene, CDR1 is MNHEY and CDR2 is SMNVEV (reference sequence). The CDR3 extends over 17 amino acids. V lost 2 bases, J lost 2 bases, and 19 bases lay in between.

V usage is TRBV5-1 and J usage is TRBJ2-3, with D maybe TRBD1 (6 bases). V was trimmed by 4 bases and J by 2 bases, leaving 17 bases between them. The CDR3 is 16 amino acids. CDR1 is SGHRS and CDR2 is YFSETQ in the germline V gene. Written as DNA, the CDR3 is TGCGCCAGCAGCCCTCAGGGGTTGGGTAACACAGATACGCAGTATTTT. Its translation is CASSPQGLGNTDTQYF.

This chain joins TRBV5-1 and TRBJ2-7; TRBD2 matches 8 bases. Trimming removed 0 bases from V and 13 bases from J; junction bases left unmatched: 12. This CDR3 comprises 14 residues. Germline CDR1 reads SGHRS; CDR2 reads YFSETQ. In DNA, the CDR3 is TGCGCCAGCAGCTTGGTGGAGCGGGAGCAACAGGAATACTTC. The encoded protein is CASSLVEREQQEYF.

The chain employs TRBV30 and TRBJ2-7, with TRBD2 matching over 9 bases. The CDR3 loop spans 15 amino acids. CDR1 GTSNPN and CDR2 SVGIG come from the germline V gene (reference sequence). Trimming at V came to 5 bases and at J to 4 bases, leaving 12 bases not matched to a gene. CDR3 residues: CAWALSGAGGYEQYF. The CDR3 coding sequence is TGTGCCTGGGCCTTATCCGGAGCGGGGGGTTACGAGCAGTACTTC.

This chain links TRBV27 with TRBJ2-5; 7 bases match TRBD1. CDR1 is MNHEY, CDR2 SMNVEV, per germline (reference sequence). The CDR3 has 15 residues. Trimming at V came to 2 bases and at J to 5 bases, leaving 8 bases not matched to a gene. The CDR3 loop is CASSLGSGGMETQYF. The CDR3 nucleotides are TGTGCCAGCAGTTTAGGGTCAGGGGGAATGGAGACCCAGTACTTC.

The genes are TRBV27 and TRBJ2-1; TRBD2 agrees at 15 bases. J lost 1 base, V lost 5 bases, and 12 bases had no gene match. CDR3 length: 20 amino acids. Germline values: CDR1 MNHEY, CDR2 SMNVEV (reference sequence). CDR3 sequence: CASSPRGGTSGRRSYNEQFF. The DNA of the CDR3 is TGTGCCAGCAGTCCTCGGGGGGGGACTAGCGGGAGGAGGTCCTACAATGAGCAGTTCTTC.

J is TRBJ2-2 and V is TRBV29-1; the D gene is possibly TRBD1 (6 bases). Germline-derived CDR1 and CDR2 are SQVTM and ANQGSEA. The germline V and J ends were trimmed by 7 bases and 0 bases, with 9 bases remaining between them. This CDR3 region has 13 residues. CDR3 loop: CSGTGSNTGELFF. CDR3 coding DNA: TGCAGCGGTACAGGGTCGAACACCGGGGAGCTGTTTTTT.

The rearrangement joins TRBV10-3 to TRBJ2-3; a possible D gene is TRBD1 (5 bases). V lost 6 bases, J lost 6 bases, and 16 bases lay in between. CDR3 length: 14 residues. In germline, CDR1 is ENHRY, CDR2 SYGVKD. The DNA for the CDR3 is TGTGCCATCAGCCTACAGGCTATCAAGGATACGCAGTATTTT. Translation: CAISLQAIKDTQYF.

V and J are TRBV28 and TRBJ2-7; D gene ambiguous. Trimming removed 5 bases at V and 1 base at J, with 18 bases between. The germline V gene has CDR1 MDHEN and CDR2 SYDVKM. This CDR3 is 16 amino acids long. The CDR3 here is CASSLPLGAGSYEQYF. In nucleotides, the CDR3 is TGTGCCAGCAGTCTTCCGTTGGGCGCTGGGTCCTACGAGCAGTACTTC.

Here the CDR3 reads CASKLEGQGGQTQYF. CDR3 sequence (DNA): TGTGCCAGCAAGTTAGAGGGACAGGGGGGACAGACCCAGTACTTC. The rearrangement uses TRBV28 and TRBJ2-5, with TRBD1 matching over 11 bases. V dropped 7 bases and J dropped 6; count of bases not matched to a gene: 10. There are 15 residues in the CDR3. Germline V CDR1 and CDR2: MDHEN, SYDVKM. The whole variable domain, remainder taken from reference TRBV28 and TRBJ2-5, is DVKVTQSSRYLVKRTGEKVFLECVQDMDHENMFWYRQDPGLGLRLIYFSYDVKMKEKGDIPEGYSVSREKKERFSLILESASTNQTSMYLCASKLEGQGGQTQYFGPGTRLLVL.

V gene TRBV4-2 combines with J gene TRBJ2-1; 12 positions match TRBD2. The CDR3 is 16 amino acids. In germline, CDR1 is LGHNA, CDR2 YNFKEQ. V dropped 3 bases and J dropped 5; count of bases not matched to a gene: 5. DNA of the CDR3: TGTGCCAGCAGCCACGCTAGCGGGAGGGCCGACAATGAGCAGTTCTTC. This codes for CASSHASGRADNEQFF.

The CDR3: CASSSPTGFSGNTIYF. The CDR3 bases are TGTGCCAGCAGTTCCCCGACAGGGTTTTCGGGAAACACCATATATTTT. The chain carries TRBV6-6 and TRBJ1-3; TRBD1 matches 7 bases. The trim removed 4 bases at V and 4 bases at J, leaving 10 bases unmatched. Germline loops: CDR1 MNHNY, CDR2 SVGAGI (reference sequence). The CDR3 length is 16 residues.

CDR3 loop: CASSSTSAGNQPQHF. CDR3 coding DNA: TGTGCCAGCAGTTCAACTAGCGCCGGCAATCAGCCCCAGCATTTT. The chain has TRBV21-1 and TRBJ1-5. TRBV21-1 corresponds to a pseudogene. The CDR3 runs 15 residues.